The 26 T cell receptor beta chains in this list originate from one sample, sequenced in a study of blood T cells in healthy people across ages. Primers used in a second PCR of roughly 6 to 11 cycles were a sample-barcoded 5' primer and a J-beta primer mix. TCRdb ran MiXCR on the 5' RACE reads and lists one entry per CDR3 protein. Of around 1,900,000 distinct CDR3 sequences detected, 39% appear once; the ten largest clones hold approximately 22%. The sequenced sample was blood. These receptors all come from a human donor in good health.

The V call is TRBV12-3 or TRBV12-4, the J call TRBJ2-6; D is ambiguous. Deletions cut 2 bases from V and 1 base from J, with 9 bases between. CDR3 length equals 16 residues. As DNA, the CDR3 is TGTGCCAGCAGTTTATTTCCCGGTTCTGGGGCCAACGTCCTGACTTTC. As protein: CASSLFPGSGANVLTF.

This clonotype has a handful of counts. This sequence joins TRBV7-8 and TRBJ2-1, with TRBD1 as a possible D gene (6 bases). The germline CDR1 and CDR2 sequences are SGHVS and FQNEAQ. Trimming removed 5 bases at V and 1 base at J, with 21 bases between. This CDR3 comprises 18 residues. The CDR3 loop reads CASSPSGGRGNSYNEQFF. The CDR3 DNA sequence: TGTGCCAGCAGCCCATCTGGGGGCCGGGGCAATTCCTACAATGAGCAGTTCTTC.

J is TRBJ1-2 and V is TRBV7-2; D not resolved. CDR1 and CDR2 (germline): SGHTA, FQGNSA. The CDR3 sequence is 13 residues long. The V gene lost 6 bases and the J gene lost 4 bases, with 12 bases spanning the gap. For the CDR3, the DNA is TGTGCCAGCAGACCAACCTGGGGCTATGGCTACACCTTC. Encoded protein: CASRPTWGYGYTF.

This clonotype turned up a few times. V usage is TRBV7-2 and J usage is TRBJ2-5; TRBD2 matches at 7 bases. The length of the CDR3 is 14 residues. Germline V CDR1 and CDR2: SGHTA, FQGNSA. After removal of 2 bases from V and 7 bases from J, the junction contained 7 bases not matched to a gene. The CDR3 DNA follows: TGTGCCAGCAGCTTAAGCGGGGATTCGTCGACCCAGTACTTC. Amino acids: CASSLSGDSSTQYF.

This clonotype has only a few counts. The chain couples TRBV20-1 to TRBJ1-2; possibly TRBD1 for D (5 bases). Germline V gene data show CDR1 as DFQATT and CDR2 as SNEGSKA (reference sequence). Trimming stripped 1 base from V and 7 bases from J, with 10 bases between. The CDR3 length is 12 residues. As DNA, the CDR3 is TGCAGTGCTAGAGTTCAGGGACGTGGCTACACCTTC. Encoded protein: CSARVQGRGYTF.

This clonotype has only a few counts. The chain links TRBV12-3 or TRBV12-4 to TRBJ1-1; the D is unclear. Deletions cut 5 bases from V and 0 bases from J, with 10 bases between. The length of the CDR3 is 14 residues. The CDR3 nucleotides are TGTGCCAGCAGTCCCATGCCCTTGAACACTGAAGCTTTCTTT. It encodes CASSPMPLNTEAFF.

The CDR3 DNA is TGTGCCAGCAGTTTTGAGCTCAGGGGCATGAACACTGAAGCTTTCTTT. It yields the protein CASSFELRGMNTEAFF. This rearrangement joins TRBV28 to TRBJ1-1; D perhaps matches TRBD1 (6 bases). Germline values: CDR1 MDHEN, CDR2 SYDVKM. The CDR3 is made up of 16 amino acids. V was pared by 3 bases and J by 0 bases, with 14 bases between.

This clonotype came up a few times. The chain combines TRBV12-3 or TRBV12-4 with TRBJ2-7, with D perhaps matching TRBD1 or TRBD2 (5 bases each). V shed 8 bases and J shed 1 base, with 15 bases lying between them. The CDR3 covers 14 residues. The CDR3 sequence is CASSGRAFSYEQYF. CDR3 coding DNA: TGTGCCAGCTCGGGACGGGCCTTTTCCTACGAGCAGTACTTC.

The rearrangement joins TRBV4-3 to TRBJ1-6, with D hard to call. CDR1 is LGHNA and CDR2 is YSLEER in the germline V gene. This CDR3 spans 15 amino acids. V was clipped by 4 bases and J by 8 bases, with 15 bases between them. CDR3 sequence reads: CASSPQADRDSPLHF. The CDR3 bases are TGCGCCAGCAGCCCTCAGGCAGATAGAGATTCACCCCTCCACTTT.

This clonotype has a single count. This rearrangement joins TRBV7-2 to TRBJ2-1; D ambiguous. The CDR3 consists of 13 residues. V was cut by 3 bases and J by 9 bases, with 12 bases left in between. Germline values: CDR1 SGHTA, CDR2 FQGNSA. The CDR3 sequence is CASSLVPESEQFF. Here the CDR3 DNA reads TGTGCCAGCAGCTTGGTGCCGGAAAGTGAGCAGTTCTTC. The complete variable domain, with remaining parts taken from reference TRBV7-2 and TRBJ2-1, reads GAGVSQSPSNKVTEKGKDVELRCDPISGHTALYWYRQSLGQGLEFLIYFQGNSAPDKSGLPSDRFSAERTGGSVSTLTIQRTQQEDSAVYLCASSLVPESEQFFGPGTRLTVL.

This clonotype came up once. V and J are TRBV11-2 and TRBJ1-2; no firm D call. The germline gives CDR1 SGHAT, CDR2 FQNNGV. Trimming shortened V by 5 bases and J by 8 bases, and 21 bases separated the two germline ends. The CDR3 is 15 amino acids. The CDR3 sequence is CASSPLGEGPRGYTF. In nucleotides, the CDR3 is TGTGCCAGCAGCCCCTTGGGTGAGGGCCCGAGGGGCTACACCTTC.

The chain recombines TRBV10-3 with TRBJ2-5; the D call may be TRBD1 or TRBD2 (5 bases each). This CDR3 spans 19 amino acids. Germline lookup yields CDR1 ENHRY and CDR2 SYGVKD. V dropped 4 bases and J dropped 2 bases, with 26 bases sitting between them. This CDR3 reads CAISAVLGSFRGEQETQYF. CDR3 nucleotides: TGTGCCATCAGTGCCGTCCTCGGGTCGTTTAGAGGGGAACAAGAGACCCAGTACTTC.

V and J are TRBV29-1 and TRBJ2-5; D is uncertain. The CDR3 spans 12 residues. Trimming took off 6 bases at V and 2 bases at J, with 10 bases between the two ends. The V gene's germline CDR1 is SQVTM and CDR2 ANQGSEA. DNA of the CDR3: TGCAGCGTGGTATACGGACAAGAGACCCAGTACTTC. Its protein product is CSVVYGQETQYF.

The chain links TRBV6-5 to TRBJ2-2, with 7 bases fitting TRBD1. Germline CDR1 and CDR2: MNHEY and SVGAGI. The CDR3 totals 15 residues. Trimming took 8 bases from V and 4 from J; bases not matched to a gene: 10. This CDR3 reads CASRPRGRGTGELFF. Here the CDR3 DNA reads TGTGCCAGCCGACCAAGGGGGCGAGGCACCGGGGAGCTGTTTTTT.

CDR3 in DNA: TGTGCCAGCAATAGATTTTCCGGGGGGGCCGGCGATGCGCAGTATTTT. It yields the protein CASNRFSGGAGDAQYF. The chain employs TRBV25-1 and TRBJ2-3, with 8 bases matching TRBD2. This CDR3 comprises 16 residues. Trimming at V came to 7 bases and at J to 10 bases, leaving 19 bases not matched to a gene. CDR1 MGHDK and CDR2 SYGVNS come from the germline V gene. Based on the CDR3 plus reference TRBV25-1 and TRBJ2-3, the full variable domain is EADIYQTPRYLVIGTGKKITLECSQTMGHDKMYWYQQDPGMELHLIHYSYGVNSTEKGDLSSESTVSRIRTEHFPLTLESARPSHTSQYLCASNRFSGGAGDAQYFGPGTRLTVL.

The gene calls are TRBV7-2 and TRBJ2-1; D is ambiguous. Germline V gives CDR1 SGHTA, CDR2 FQGNSA. This CDR3 comprises 15 residues. The germline V and J ends were trimmed by 1 base and 1 base, with 8 bases remaining between them. The CDR3 sequence: CASSLGWNSYNEQFF. The CDR3 DNA follows: TGTGCCAGCAGCTTAGGGTGGAATTCCTACAATGAGCAGTTCTTC.

The CDR3 spells CSVEPYRGQYNEQFF. Written as DNA, the CDR3 is TGCAGCGTTGAACCGTACCGGGGACAGTACAATGAGCAGTTCTTC. The rearrangement uses TRBV29-1 and TRBJ2-1; 7 nucleotides line up with TRBD1. Germline assignment: CDR1 SQVTM and CDR2 ANQGSEA. V lost 2 bases, J lost 4 bases, and 8 bases stayed unmatched. The CDR3 runs 15 residues.

The rearrangement joins TRBV29-1 to TRBJ1-2; no clear D. Looked up from germline, CDR1 is SQVTM and CDR2 is ANQGSEA. The length of the CDR3 is 14 residues. The V gene lost 0 bases and the J gene lost 5 bases, with 13 bases spanning the gap. The CDR3 bases are TGCAGCGTTGAAGACCCGGCGCGGCAATATGGCTACACCTTC. As protein: CSVEDPARQYGYTF.

This clonotype was seen ten or more times. The chain is built from TRBV20-1 and TRBJ2-1, with TRBD2 identical over 8 bases. The V segment lost 4 bases and the J segment 3 bases; nucleotides outside the gene matches: 8. The CDR3 runs 15 residues. Germline assignment: CDR1 DFQATT and CDR2 SNEGSKA (reference sequence). CDR3 loop: CSAKSSGGYYNEQFF. CDR3 bases: TGCAGTGCTAAATCGAGCGGGGGCTACTACAATGAGCAGTTCTTC.

The gene calls are TRBV12-3 or TRBV12-4 and TRBJ1-1; D remains unclear. The CDR3 is 15 residues long. V lost 8 bases, J lost 4 bases, and 20 bases lay in between. Here the CDR3 DNA reads TGTGCCAGCGCCCTAGGTGCTTTTATGATCACTGAAGCTTTCTTT. Protein sequence: CASALGAFMITEAFF.

This clonotype was counted once. The chain joins TRBV12-3 or TRBV12-4 to TRBJ2-5; tentative D call: TRBD1 (7 bases). The J call may be mistaken, given a closer DNA end match to TRBJ2-7. CDR3 size: 14 residues. The DNA for the CDR3 is TGTGCCAGCAGTTTAGTTGGGCAGGGGGGCGAGCAGTACTTC. It yields the protein CASSLVGQGGEQYF.

In this sample, this clonotype turned up a few times. J is TRBJ2-3 and V is TRBV27, with 10 bases that match TRBD2. Unmatched junction bases numbered 5, after V lost 5 bases and J lost 0 bases. Germline V gene data show CDR1 as MNHEY and CDR2 as SMNVEV (reference sequence). CDR3 length equals 16 residues. The CDR3 loop is CASSPGLAISTDTQYF. CDR3 sequence (DNA): TGTGCCAGCAGTCCGGGACTAGCGATTAGCACAGATACGCAGTATTTT.

The genes are TRBV20-1 and TRBJ1-5; D remains ambiguous. V shed 6 bases and J shed 0 bases, with 15 bases lying between them. The CDR3 covers 15 residues. Germline CDR1 and CDR2: DFQATT and SNEGSKA (reference sequence). This chain's CDR3 is CSAPTGGNSNQPQHF. The DNA for the CDR3 is TGCAGTGCCCCAACGGGCGGAAATAGCAATCAGCCCCAGCATTTT.

V and J are TRBV9 and TRBJ2-4, with no clear D. TRBJ2-7 explains the end of the DNA better; the J call may be wrong. The CDR3 loop spans 13 amino acids. From germline, CDR1 is SGDLS and CDR2 YYNGEE. CDR3 nucleotides: TGTGCCAGCAGCGCCCCCGGTTTGGCCGAGCAGTACTTC. Protein product: CASSAPGLAEQYF.

Points on this clonotype: The junction differs from germline at one of its ends, possibly a read error. This chain connects TRBV14 to TRBJ1-2; D is perhaps TRBD1 (5 bases). The germline V gene has CDR1 SGHDN and CDR2 FVKESK. The CDR3 runs to 12 residues. CDR3 coding DNA: TGTGCCAGCAGCCTCGGGACCTATGGCTTCACCTTC. Its translation is CASSLGTYGFTF.

The chain recombines TRBV7-9 with TRBJ1-2; 11 nucleotides agree with TRBD1. Germline CDR1 SEHNR, CDR2 FQNEAQ (reference sequence). This CDR3 comprises 16 residues. Unmatched junction bases numbered 7, after V lost 2 bases and J lost 5 bases. CDR3 DNA: TGTGCCAGCAGCTTAATCATGGACAGGGGGCAGTATGGCTACACCTTC. It specifies CASSLIMDRGQYGYTF.